These 23 T cell receptor beta chains were all obtained from the same sample, sequenced in a study of cytomegalovirus exposure and HLA in healthy donors (dated by TCRdb to between 2016 and 2019). Library prep was done by the immunoSEQ multiplex PCR assay. For the multiplex PCR, a mixture combining 60 forward primers for TCR Vbeta segments and 13 reverse primers for TCR Jbeta segments was used. TCRdb carries this immuneACCESS record with in-frame sequences only. Its versions omit some clonotypes, under half of them owing to an unresolved V gene in the studies checked, with the rest unexplained. The sample has about 140,000 clones on record, roughly 9.7% of them singletons. Approximately 1.9% of the sample lies in the top ten. The specimen sequenced was PBMCs. These receptors were obtained from a man between 50 and 59 years old in good health and CMV-seronegative.

This clone was counted between two and nine times. This chain links TRBV6-1 with TRBJ1-1; D call uncertain. Trimming shortened V by 4 bases and J by 4 bases, and 10 bases separated the two germline ends. CDR1 is MNHNS, CDR2 SASEGT, per germline. The CDR3 spans 13 residues. The CDR3 bases are TGTGCCAGCAGTGGGTTCCAGGTCACTGAAGCTTTCTTT. It specifies CASSGFQVTEAFF.

The chain has TRBV19 and TRBJ2-5, with D perhaps matching TRBD1 (6 bases). The germline V and J ends were trimmed by 10 bases and 5 bases, with 11 bases remaining between them. This CDR3 has 11 amino acids. The germline gives CDR1 LNHDA, CDR2 SQIVND (reference sequence). Here the CDR3 reads CATRQGETQYF. CDR3 DNA: TGTGCCACTCGGCAGGGGGAGACCCAGTACTTC.

This clone was seen a handful of times. This chain joins TRBV7-8 and TRBJ1-2, with 8 bases lining up with TRBD1. Trimming cost V 5 bases and J 6 bases; bases outside gene matches: 8. CDR1 and CDR2 from the germline V gene are SGHVS and FQNEAQ. The CDR3 has 14 residues. The DNA for the CDR3 is TGTGCCAGCAGCGAAAACCAGGGGGCTAATGGCTACACCTTC. This translates into CASSENQGANGYTF.

This clone was observed a handful of times. The J gene is TRBJ2-1, the V gene TRBV5-1; 11 nucleotides agree with TRBD1. CDR1 is SGHRS, CDR2 YFSETQ, per germline. There are 14 residues in the CDR3. The V gene end was trimmed by 4 bases and the J gene end by 8 bases; junction bases not matched to a gene: 5. Here the CDR3 reads CASSHGQGAYEQFF. The DNA for the CDR3 is TGCGCCAGCAGCCACGGACAGGGGGCCTATGAGCAGTTCTTC.

This clone was seen only a few times. The chain joins TRBV29-1 to TRBJ2-2; 8 nucleotides agree with TRBD1. J was trimmed by 3 bases and V by 6 bases; bases with no gene match: 6. Germline CDR1 is SQVTM and CDR2 is ANQGSEA. This CDR3 spans 14 amino acids. The CDR3: CSVRTGMYTGELFF. CDR3 bases: TGCAGCGTCCGGACAGGGATGTACACCGGGGAGCTGTTTTTT.

The chain uses TRBV6-6 and TRBJ2-7; 8 nucleotides align to TRBD1. V trimming: 5 bases; J trimming: 4 bases; junction bases outside the gene matches: 7. The V gene's germline CDR1 is MNHNY and CDR2 SVGAGI (reference sequence). The CDR3 spans 14 residues. The CDR3 DNA reads as TGTGCCAGCAGTGACGCAGGGGGCCCATACGAGCAGTACTTC. Protein: CASSDAGGPYEQYF.

This chain links TRBV30 with TRBJ1-6; 7 bases agree with TRBD1. The CDR3 has 14 residues. CDR1 is GTSNPN and CDR2 is SVGIG in the germline V gene (reference sequence). Trimming cost V 2 bases and J 10 bases; bases outside gene matches: 8. In nucleotides, the CDR3 is TGTGCCTGGAGTACGACAGGGAATGGGTCACCCCTCCACTTT. Protein: CAWSTTGNGSPLHF.

This clone was observed a handful of times. The chain uses TRBV30 and TRBJ2-2, with D maybe TRBD2 (6 bases). This CDR3 contains 18 residues. V lost 4 bases, J lost 2 bases, and 23 bases lay in between. Germline CDR1 reads GTSNPN; CDR2 reads SVGIG (reference sequence). For the CDR3, the DNA is TGTGCCTGGAACCCCCCTAGCCGGGACTGGATAAACACCGGGGAGCTGTTTTTT. It specifies CAWNPPSRDWINTGELFF.

V gene TRBV6-1 combines with J gene TRBJ1-4; the D is unclear. This CDR3 is built from 14 residues. Germline V CDR1 and CDR2: MNHNS, SASEGT. The V gene lost 4 bases and the J gene lost 3 bases, with 9 bases spanning the gap. The DNA for the CDR3 is TGTGCCAGCAGTGTCCGGGAGGCTAATGAAAAACTGTTTTTT. Its protein is CASSVREANEKLFF.

The gene calls are TRBV19 and TRBJ1-5, with 8 nucleotides matching TRBD1. J lost 6 bases, V lost 5 bases, and 3 bases had no gene match. There are 13 residues in the CDR3. Per germline, CDR1 LNHDA and CDR2 SQIVND (reference sequence). The DNA for the CDR3 is TGTGCCAGTAGTGTGGACAGGGTTCAGCCCCAGCATTTT. This sequence encodes CASSVDRVQPQHF.

The V gene is TRBV6-1, the J gene TRBJ1-1; 8 positions match TRBD1. The germline V gene encodes CDR1 MNHNS and CDR2 SASEGT. The length of the CDR3 is 15 residues. J lost 0 bases, V lost 4 bases, and 4 bases had no gene match. The CDR3 DNA is TGTGCCAGCAGTGCCGGACAGGGAATGAACACTGAAGCTTTCTTT. Translating gives CASSAGQGMNTEAFF.

The chain has TRBV5-1 and TRBJ2-7; 8 bases line up with TRBD2. V lost 4 bases and J lost 2; bases outside the gene matches: 5. Germline values: CDR1 SGHRS, CDR2 YFSETQ. The CDR3 extends over 14 amino acids. The CDR3 DNA reads TGCGCCAGCAGCGCACGGGAGGGCGCCTACGAGCAGTACTTC. It codes for CASSAREGAYEQYF.

The sample holds a few counts of this clone. This rearrangement joins TRBV28 to TRBJ2-1; the D gene is possibly TRBD1 (6 bases). CDR1 MDHEN and CDR2 SYDVKM come from the germline V gene. Deletions cut 1 base from V and 3 bases from J, with 10 bases between. This CDR3 has 15 amino acids. In nucleotides, the CDR3 is TGTGCCAGCAGTTTATTCGGGACAAACTACAATGAGCAGTTCTTC. Translation gives CASSLFGTNYNEQFF. Complete variable domain (other parts from reference TRBV28 and TRBJ2-1): DVKVTQSSRYLVKRTGEKVFLECVQDMDHENMFWYRQDPGLGLRLIYFSYDVKMKEKGDIPEGYSVSREKKERFSLILESASTNQTSMYLCASSLFGTNYNEQFFGPGTRLTVL.

The V and J genes are TRBV7-9 and TRBJ1-5, with TRBD1 matching 8 bases. The ends lost 11 bases at V and 5 bases at J; junction bases unmatched: 11. Germline V CDR1 and CDR2: SEHNR, FQNEAQ (reference sequence). CDR3 size: 14 residues. CDR3 residues: CAVSAGGLDQPQHF. The DNA for the CDR3 is TGTGCCGTATCGGCAGGGGGCCTCGATCAGCCCCAGCATTTT.

The chain links TRBV15 to TRBJ2-1; 8 positions match TRBD1. The length of the CDR3 is 15 residues. CDR1 LNHNV and CDR2 YYDKDF come from the germline V gene (reference sequence). V shed 0 bases and J 10 bases; nucleotides not matched to a gene: 8. In DNA, the CDR3 is TGTGCCACCAGCAGAGATTGGACAGGGCAAGGCGAGCAGTTCTTC. Its translation is CATSRDWTGQGEQFF.

This clone was seen only a few times. The rearrangement joins TRBV10-3 to TRBJ2-1; D call uncertain. CDR1 is ENHRY and CDR2 is SYGVKD in the germline V gene. V lost 4 bases and J lost 4, with 14 bases in between. This CDR3 is built from 15 residues. The CDR3 is CAISVGSGGYNEQFF. CDR3 DNA: TGTGCCATCAGTGTCGGGTCGGGTGGGTACAATGAGCAGTTCTTC.

The V call is TRBV4-2, the J call TRBJ2-2; no definite D call. The CDR3 totals 15 residues. Deletions cut 1 base from V and 0 bases from J, with 6 bases between. Germline values: CDR1 LGHNA, CDR2 YNFKEQ. CDR3 sequence reads: CASSQATANTGELFF. CDR3 bases: TGTGCCAGCAGCCAAGCTACAGCGAACACCGGGGAGCTGTTTTTT.

V usage is TRBV18 and J usage is TRBJ1-2, with 10 bases identical to TRBD1. The trim removed 3 bases at V and 5 bases at J, leaving 9 bases unmatched. The CDR3 is 16 residues long. Germline CDR1 is KGHSH and CDR2 is LQKENI. The CDR3 region is CASSPPTGGMGYGYTF. Here the CDR3 DNA reads TGTGCCAGCTCACCCCCGACAGGGGGCATGGGGTATGGCTACACCTTC.

There are a few counts of this clone. The V and J genes are TRBV2 and TRBJ1-5; TRBD1 aligns across 9 bases. Germline V gene lookup returns CDR1 SNHLY and CDR2 FYNNEI. The CDR3 consists of 16 residues. J gave up 4 bases and V 4 bases, and 8 bases lay outside the gene matches. The CDR3 DNA sequence: TGTGCCAGCAGTGCCCCTCCGACAGGGGGAAATCAGCCCCAGCATTTT. It yields the protein CASSAPPTGGNQPQHF. The full variable domain, completed using reference TRBV2 and TRBJ1-5, is EPEVTQTPSHQVTQMGQEVILRCVPISNHLYFYWYRQILGQKVEFLVSFYNNEISEKSEIFDDQFSVERPDGSNFTLKIRSTKLEDSAMYFCASSAPPTGGNQPQHFGDGTRLSIL.

This clone came up a few times. A read error may produce the germline difference seen at one junction end. This chain joins TRBV6-1 and TRBJ1-1; 8 bases match TRBD1. The CDR3 has 12 residues. CDR1 and CDR2 from the germline V gene are MNHNS and SASEGT. DNA of the CDR3: TGTGCCAGCAGAAACGTCCCGGGACAGGATGGCTTT. Encoded protein: CASRNVPGQDGF.

This clone was counted between two and nine times. The rearrangement links TRBV4-1 to TRBJ2-2; maybe TRBD1 (6 bases). Trimming removed 5 bases from V and 8 bases from J, with 24 bases in between. This CDR3 has 17 amino acids. Looked up from germline, CDR1 is MGHRA and CDR2 is YSYEKL. In DNA, the CDR3 is TGCGCCAGCAGCTTAACCCCCACGGGACAACTTCCGGGGGAGCTGTTTTTT. Residues: CASSLTPTGQLPGELFF.

The genes are TRBV5-6 and TRBJ2-3, with D uncertain. CDR1 is SGHDT, CDR2 YYEEEE, per germline. V was pared by 6 bases and J by 6 bases, with 17 bases between. The CDR3 sequence is 14 residues long. CDR3 sequence (DNA): TGTGCCAGCATGAGAAGAGGCCCCTGGGATACGCAGTATTTT. Encoded protein: CASMRRGPWDTQYF. The full variable domain, in which reference TRBV5-6 and TRBJ2-3 provide the parts outside the CDR3, is DAGVTQSPTHLIKTRGQQVTLRCSPKSGHDTVSWYQQALGQGPQFIFQYYEEEERQRGNFPDRFSGHQFPNYSSELNVNALLLGDSALYLCASMRRGPWDTQYFGPGTRLTVL.

A few counts support this clone. J is TRBJ1-5 and V is TRBV19, with a tentative D call TRBD1 (6 bases). Trimming removed 10 bases from V and 0 bases from J, with 16 bases in between. Looked up from germline, CDR1 is LNHDA and CDR2 is SQIVND (reference sequence). The length of the CDR3 is 15 residues. The CDR3: CATLGGTYSNQPQHF. In DNA, the CDR3 is TGTGCCACCCTAGGGGGAACATATAGCAATCAGCCCCAGCATTTT.